This record covers a single T cell receptor (beta chain). The data derive from a study of blood T cell repertoires in COVID-19. Background on the study: Donors in the United States, Italy and Spain gave samples during acute or convalescent COVID-19.

Trimming took 5 bases from V and 3 from J; bases not matched to a gene: 18. Germline CDR1 MNHNY, CDR2 SVGAGI (reference sequence). The CDR3 is 18 residues long. Sequenced by immunoSEQ multiplex PCR; TCRdb stores in-frame clones only, minus some. The sample yields roughly 87,000 clones, about 87% seen once. This TCR derives from a man aged 55 to 70 with acute or convalescent COVID-19. V usage is TRBV6-6 and J usage is TRBJ1-1; 7 bases fit TRBD1. Sequenced sample: peripheral blood. The CDR3 sequence: CASSRDVRVKTGDTEAFF. CDR3 sequence (DNA): TGTGCCAGCAGTCGGGACGTCCGAGTTAAAACAGGGGACACTGAAGCTTTCTTT.